Following are 29 T cell receptor beta chains from one sample sequenced in a study of OX40 agonist ivuxolimab in advanced cancers. Sequencing used immunoSEQ multiplex PCR; TCRdb keeps in-frame clones, though not all of them. This sample carries about 130,000 clones, around 90% of them seen once, and the ten largest clones take 0.7% to 0.85%. Material: CD4+ or CD8+ T cells sorted from blood, obtained in a trial of the OX40 agonist ivuxolimab. The receptors were gathered from an adult with an advanced solid tumor such as melanoma, head and neck, liver or kidney cancer.

The V call is TRBV11-3, the J call TRBJ2-1; 11 positions match TRBD2. The germline V gene encodes CDR1 SGHNT and CDR2 YENEEA. The V gene end was trimmed by 10 bases and the J gene end by 6 bases; junction bases not matched to a gene: 8. The CDR3 contains 14 residues. This chain's CDR3 is CATVAGGPTNEQFF. CDR3 nucleotides: TGTGCCACGGTAGCGGGAGGGCCAACCAATGAGCAGTTCTTC.

V gene TRBV4-3 combines with J gene TRBJ1-5; D remains ambiguous. The CDR3 totals 15 residues. Germline values: CDR1 LGHNA, CDR2 YSLEER. Between the trimmed V and J ends, which lost 2 bases and 4 bases, there was a span of 12 bases. The CDR3 DNA follows: TGCGCCAGCAGCCAATCGGGGAGGAGTAATCAGCCCCAGCATTTT. Its translation: CASSQSGRSNQPQHF.

This clone came up once. The V gene is TRBV9, the J gene TRBJ2-7; 10 nucleotides line up with TRBD1. V dropped 0 bases and J dropped 7; count of bases not matched to a gene: 7. CDR1 and CDR2 from the germline V gene are SGDLS and YYNGEE. This CDR3 contains 15 residues. As DNA, the CDR3 is TGTGCCAGCAGCGTAGGGGACAGGGGATATCTGGAGCAGTACTTC. It encodes CASSVGDRGYLEQYF.

The V call is TRBV30, the J call TRBJ2-1; 8 positions agree with TRBD1. CDR1 and CDR2 (germline): GTSNPN, SVGIG (reference sequence). The CDR3 extends over 15 amino acids. The ends lost 0 bases at V and 9 bases at J; junction bases unmatched: 10. CDR3 amino acids: CAWSVLDRVNGEQFF. CDR3 DNA: TGTGCCTGGAGTGTATTGGACAGGGTAAACGGTGAGCAGTTCTTC.

This clone was seen a single time. V usage is TRBV11-3 and J usage is TRBJ2-2, with D perhaps TRBD1 (5 bases). The CDR3 spans 14 residues. V lost 4 bases and J lost 6, with 12 bases in between. Germline assignment: CDR1 SGHNT and CDR2 YENEEA. The CDR3 reads CASSSRQTSGELFF. CDR3 coding DNA: TGTGCCAGCAGCTCCCGACAGACCTCCGGGGAGCTGTTTTTT. Using reference TRBV11-3 and TRBJ2-2 for the parts outside the CDR3, the full variable domain is EAGVVQSPRYKIIEKKQPVAFWCNPISGHNTLYWYLQNLGQGPELLIRYENEEAVDDSQLPKDRFSAERLKGVDSTLKIQPAELGDSAVYLCASSSRQTSGELFFGEGSRLTVL.

J is TRBJ1-1 and V is TRBV13; 10 positions match TRBD1. The germline V gene encodes CDR1 PRHDT and CDR2 FYEKMQ (reference sequence). The length of the CDR3 is 17 residues. The ends lost 3 bases at V and 1 base at J; junction bases unmatched: 8. The CDR3 DNA is TGTGCCAGCAGCTTGAGGACAGGGGGTCTTTCGAACACTGAAGCTTTCTTT. Its protein product is CASSLRTGGLSNTEAFF.

In this sample, this clone turned up once. The rearrangement joins TRBV6-5 to TRBJ1-2; no definite D call. This CDR3 has 15 residues. Between the trimmed V and J ends, which lost 0 bases and 4 bases, there was a span of 12 bases. Looked up from germline, CDR1 is MNHEY and CDR2 is SVGAGI. The CDR3 DNA reads as TGTGCCAGCAGTTACTCCTCCTCGGAGGGCTATGGCTACACCTTC. As protein: CASSYSSSEGYGYTF.

J is TRBJ1-6 and V is TRBV27; D perhaps matches TRBD1 (5 bases). Trimming took off 6 bases at V and 7 bases at J, with 13 bases between the two ends. The V gene's germline CDR1 is MNHEY and CDR2 SMNVEV (reference sequence). The CDR3 extends over 14 amino acids. Here the CDR3 reads CASRGVGGNSPLHF. CDR3 nucleotide sequence: TGTGCCAGCAGAGGGGTGGGGGGAAATTCACCCCTCCACTTT.

The chain couples TRBV19 to TRBJ1-6; perhaps TRBD1 as D (5 bases). V lost 5 bases and J 3 bases, leaving 14 bases between the germline ends. Germline CDR1 and CDR2: LNHDA and SQIVND (reference sequence). The length of the CDR3 is 16 residues. CDR3 bases: TGTGCCAGTAGTTCCGGGGGACGGTTCTATAATTCACCCCTCCACTTT. Its protein is CASSSGGRFYNSPLHF. The entire variable domain, with the rest obtained from reference TRBV19 and TRBJ1-6, is as follows: DGGITQSPKYLFRKEGQNVTLSCEQNLNHDAMYWYRQDPGQGLRLIYYSQIVNDFQKGDIAEGYSVSREKKESFPLTVTSAQKNPTAFYLCASSSGGRFYNSPLHFGNGTRLTVT.

The chain carries TRBV19 and TRBJ2-3; TRBD2 matches 10 bases. The CDR3 has 17 amino acids. CDR1 and CDR2 from the germline V gene are LNHDA and SQIVND (reference sequence). V was pared by 5 bases and J by 0 bases, with 8 bases of the junction left unmatched. The CDR3 spells CASSVPSGSPSTDTQYF. The CDR3 DNA follows: TGTGCCAGTAGTGTTCCTAGCGGGAGCCCTAGCACAGATACGCAGTATTTT.

To note about this clone: The germline gene is not matched at one end of the junction; a read error may be the cause. This chain links TRBV6-4 with TRBJ2-2; 11 positions agree with TRBD2. This CDR3 spans 16 amino acids. Germline lookup yields CDR1 MRHNA and CDR2 SNTAGT. As DNA, the CDR3 is TGTGTCAGCAGAAGAACCGGGACTAGCGGAGTCGGGGAGCTGTTTTTT. Protein: CVSRRTGTSGVGELFF.

This rearrangement joins TRBV5-6 to TRBJ1-5; 7 nucleotides agree with TRBD1. The CDR3 contains 13 residues. Germline CDR1 reads SGHDT; CDR2 reads YYEEEE. The trim removed 4 bases at V and 4 bases at J, leaving 2 bases unmatched. The CDR3 sequence: CASSKQGNQPQHF. The CDR3 nucleotides are TGTGCCAGCAGCAAACAGGGGAATCAGCCCCAGCATTTT.

The chain couples TRBV5-1 to TRBJ2-7, with TRBD2 matching over 9 bases. Germline CDR1 is SGHRS and CDR2 is YFSETQ. V was pared by 2 bases and J by 3 bases, with 3 bases of the junction left unmatched. The CDR3 loop spans 14 amino acids. The DNA of the CDR3 is TGCGCCAGCAGCTTTGGGACTAGCAGCTACGAGCAGTACTTC. Translating gives CASSFGTSSYEQYF. The full variable domain, its missing parts supplied by reference TRBV5-1 and TRBJ2-7, is KAGVTQTPRYLIKTRGQQVTLSCSPISGHRSVSWYQQTPGQGLQFLFEYFSETQRNKGNFPGRFSGRQFSNSRSEMNVSTLELGDSALYLCASSFGTSSYEQYFGPGTRLTVT.

The chain links TRBV19 to TRBJ2-2; the match to TRBD2 covers 8 bases. V trimming: 6 bases; J trimming: 6 bases; junction bases outside the gene matches: 9. CDR3 length equals 15 residues. Germline V gene lookup returns CDR1 LNHDA and CDR2 SQIVND (reference sequence). As DNA, the CDR3 is TGTGCCAGTAGGTCCACTAGCGGACCTCCCGGGGAGCTGTTTTTT. Encoded protein: CASRSTSGPPGELFF.

The chain combines TRBV16 with TRBJ1-2; D is uncertain. The CDR3 sequence is 13 residues long. V was clipped by 4 bases and J by 8 bases, with 14 bases between them. Germline CDR1 KGHSY, CDR2 FQNENV. CDR3 sequence: CASSLESPGGYTF. CDR3 sequence (DNA): TGTGCCAGCAGCCTCGAATCCCCCGGCGGCTACACCTTC.

This clone showed up just once. The chain carries TRBV2 and TRBJ1-5, with 7 bases lining up with TRBD1. The CDR3 runs to 15 residues. Trimming at V came to 1 base and at J to 3 bases, leaving 3 bases not matched to a gene. CDR1 SNHLY and CDR2 FYNNEI come from the germline V gene. CDR3 nucleotides: TGTGCCAGCAGTGAAGGGACAGGTTACAATCAGCCCCAGCATTTT. It translates to CASSEGTGYNQPQHF.

The chain is built from TRBV19 and TRBJ2-1, with 10 positions matching TRBD2. The germline CDR1 and CDR2 sequences are LNHDA and SQIVND (reference sequence). CDR3 length: 17 residues. The trim removed 3 bases at V and 4 bases at J, leaving 9 bases unmatched. The CDR3, as DNA: TGTGCCAGTAGTATTTTGGAATCGACTAGCGGGTACAATGAGCAGTTCTTC. This sequence encodes CASSILESTSGYNEQFF.

V and J are TRBV7-2 and TRBJ1-1; D not resolved. This CDR3 contains 13 residues. Germline V lookup: CDR1 SGHTA, CDR2 FQGNSA. V was trimmed by 6 bases and J by 9 bases, leaving 17 bases between them. The DNA for the CDR3 is TGTGCCAGCAGTCCGGGCGCCTCCGGGCAAGCTTTCTTT. This sequence encodes CASSPGASGQAFF.

V and J are TRBV15 and TRBJ1-5; D is uncertain. The V end lost 3 bases, the J end lost 4 bases, and 10 bases lay between the germline ends. Germline CDR1 is LNHNV and CDR2 is YYDKDF (reference sequence). CDR3 length: 14 residues. The chain's CDR3 is CATSRTSSNQPQHF. The CDR3, as DNA: TGTGCCACCAGCAGGACGTCCAGTAATCAGCCCCAGCATTTT. The full variable domain, completed using reference TRBV15 and TRBJ1-5, is DAMVIQNPRYQVTQFGKPVTLSCSQTLNHNVMYWYQQKSSQAPKLLFHYYDKDFNNEADTPDNFQSRRPNTSFCFLDIRSPGLGDTAMYLCATSRTSSNQPQHFGDGTRLSIL.

The CDR3 region is CASSPGRGTVNEKLFF. The CDR3 DNA follows: TGTGCCAGCAGCCCTGGGAGGGGGACAGTTAATGAAAAACTGTTTTTT. V usage is TRBV7-3 and J usage is TRBJ1-4; 7 nucleotides match TRBD1. Germline V gene sequence: CDR1 SGHTA, CDR2 FQGTGA. V was pared by 5 bases and J by 4 bases, with 10 bases of the junction left unmatched. CDR3 length: 16 amino acids.

The J gene is TRBJ1-1, the V gene TRBV11-2, with D uncertain. CDR1 is SGHAT, CDR2 FQNNGV, per germline. V lost 10 bases, J lost 0 bases, and 12 bases lay in between. The CDR3 loop spans 13 amino acids. CDR3 sequence reads: CATETSMNTEAFF. The CDR3 DNA is TGTGCCACCGAGACAAGCATGAACACTGAAGCTTTCTTT. The entire variable domain, with the rest obtained from reference TRBV11-2 and TRBJ1-1, is as follows: EAGVAQSPRYKIIEKRQSVAFWCNPISGHATLYWYQQILGQGPKLLIQFQNNGVVDDSQLPKDRFSAERLKGVDSTLKIQPAKLEDSAVYLCATETSMNTEAFFGQGTRLTVV.

The chain recombines TRBV25-1 with TRBJ2-6; no reliable D call. The CDR3 consists of 13 residues. Germline V gene lookup returns CDR1 MGHDK and CDR2 SYGVNS. V shed 4 bases and J shed 0 bases, with 1 base lying between them. CDR3: CASSVSGANVLTF. In nucleotides, the CDR3 is TGTGCCAGCAGTGTCTCTGGGGCCAACGTCCTGACTTTC.

The chain has TRBV5-6 and TRBJ2-3; D not resolved. From germline, CDR1 is SGHDT and CDR2 YYEEEE. The V and J ends lost 0 bases and 2 bases respectively, with 7 bases between them. The CDR3 loop spans 14 amino acids. CDR3 nucleotides: TGTGCCAGCAGCTTGGTACACCCCACAGATACGCAGTATTTT. Its translation: CASSLVHPTDTQYF.

The chain's CDR3 is CASKGDQQPPNSPLHF. CDR3 in DNA: TGTGCCAGCAAGGGGGACCAGCAGCCGCCTAATTCACCCCTCCACTTT. This rearrangement joins TRBV6-4 to TRBJ1-6, with D perhaps matching TRBD1 (6 bases). The V gene lost 7 bases and the J gene lost 6 bases, with 19 bases spanning the gap. CDR3 size: 16 residues. Germline V lookup: CDR1 MRHNA, CDR2 SNTAGT.

The chain uses TRBV11-1 and TRBJ2-7, with 7 bases fitting TRBD2. The CDR3 is 15 residues long. J lost 3 bases, V lost 5 bases, and 10 bases had no gene match. CDR1 and CDR2 from the germline V gene are SGHAT and FQDESV (reference sequence). As DNA, the CDR3 is TGTGCCAGCAGCCCAGCCGACGGGGGGATCTACGAGCAGTACTTC. It translates to CASSPADGGIYEQYF.

In the case of this clone: The same CDR3 arises from other DNA sequences in this sample as well. The CDR3 loop is CASSEGNTEAFF. DNA of the CDR3: TGTGCCAGCAGTGAAGGGAACACTGAAGCTTTCTTT. The rearrangement joins TRBV2 to TRBJ1-1; D uncertain. Germline lookup yields CDR1 SNHLY and CDR2 FYNNEI. The V end lost 1 base, the J end lost 1 base, and 1 base lay between the germline ends. The CDR3 length is 12 residues.

The V gene is TRBV11-1, the J gene TRBJ1-1; D is unclear. The germline gives CDR1 SGHAT, CDR2 FQDESV (reference sequence). Deletions cut 4 bases from V and 1 base from J, with 7 bases between. The CDR3 covers 13 residues. CDR3 sequence: CASSSSPNTEAFF. The CDR3 DNA reads TGTGCCAGCAGCTCTAGCCCGAACACTGAAGCTTTCTTT.

This chain connects TRBV4-3 to TRBJ2-2; D uncertain. This CDR3 is 15 amino acids long. The germline CDR1 and CDR2 sequences are LGHNA and YSLEER. Trimming pared 3 bases from V and 1 base from J, leaving 9 bases between. This CDR3 is CASSQNSLNTGELFF. In DNA, the CDR3 is TGCGCCAGCAGCCAGAACTCCTTGAACACCGGGGAGCTGTTTTTT.

Comment on this clone: Other nucleotide sequences from this sample produce the same CDR3. The V and J genes are TRBV29-1 and TRBJ2-5; the match to TRBD2 covers 7 bases. Germline V gene lookup returns CDR1 SQVTM and CDR2 ANQGSEA. The CDR3 is 13 residues long. The V segment lost 3 bases and the J segment 9 bases; nucleotides outside the gene matches: 10. CDR3 DNA sequence: TGCAGCGTTGACGTGCTAGCGGAGGGAGCCCAGTACTTC. It encodes CSVDVLAEGAQYF.